This TCR beta chain was identified in a study of T-cell memory formation after mild COVID-19. The length of the CDR3 is 13 residues. The V end lost 9 bases, the J end lost 1 base, and 12 bases lay between the germline ends. Each CDR3 protein gets one entry after TCRdb re-called the 5' RACE reads with MiXCR. Of roughly 550,000 distinct CDR3 sequences listed, roughly 20% are singletons. Material: PBMCs or a T cell subset sorted from them (not recorded which). The source of this sequence is an adult woman who had mild COVID-19 (a few samples of this study predate the infection). Cell type and time point are not known. This chain joins TRBV12-3 or TRBV12-4 and TRBJ1-1; TRBD1 might be the D (6 bases). CDR3 sequence: CAREEQGNTEAFF. In nucleotides, the CDR3 is TGTGCCAGGGAAGAACAGGGGAACACTGAAGCTTTCTTT.